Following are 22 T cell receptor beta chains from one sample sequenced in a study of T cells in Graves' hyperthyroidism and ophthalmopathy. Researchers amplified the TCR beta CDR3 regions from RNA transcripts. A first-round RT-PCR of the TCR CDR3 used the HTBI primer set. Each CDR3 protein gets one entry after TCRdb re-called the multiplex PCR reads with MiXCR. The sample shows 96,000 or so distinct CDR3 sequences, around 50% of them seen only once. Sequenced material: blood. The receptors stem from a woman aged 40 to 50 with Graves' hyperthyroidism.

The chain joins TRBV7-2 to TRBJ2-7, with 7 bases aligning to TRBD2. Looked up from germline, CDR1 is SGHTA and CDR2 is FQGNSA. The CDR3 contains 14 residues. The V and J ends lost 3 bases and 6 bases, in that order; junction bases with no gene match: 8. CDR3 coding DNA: TGTGCCAGCAGCTTTGGAGGGAGGGCCTCCGAGCAGTACTTC. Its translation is CASSFGGRASEQYF.

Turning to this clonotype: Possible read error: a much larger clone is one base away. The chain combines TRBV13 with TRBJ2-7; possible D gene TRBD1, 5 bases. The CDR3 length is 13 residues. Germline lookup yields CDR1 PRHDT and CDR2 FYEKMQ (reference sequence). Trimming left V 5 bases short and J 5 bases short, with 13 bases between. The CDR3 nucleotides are TGTGCCAGCAGCGTATATTCACAGGACGAGCAGTACTTC. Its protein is CASSVYSQDEQYF.

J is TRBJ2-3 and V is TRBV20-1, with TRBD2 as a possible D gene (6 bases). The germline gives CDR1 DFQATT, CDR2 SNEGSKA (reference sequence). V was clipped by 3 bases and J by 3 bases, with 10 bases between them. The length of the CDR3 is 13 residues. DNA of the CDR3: TGCAGTGCTAGTTGCGGGACGACAGATACGCAGTATTTT. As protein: CSASCGTTDTQYF.

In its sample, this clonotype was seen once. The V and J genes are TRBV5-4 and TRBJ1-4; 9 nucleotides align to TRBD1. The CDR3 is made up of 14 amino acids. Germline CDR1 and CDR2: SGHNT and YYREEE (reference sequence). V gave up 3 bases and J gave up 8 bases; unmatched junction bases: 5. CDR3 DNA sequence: TGTGCCAGCAGCTCCTGGGACAGGGACGAAAAACTGTTTTTT. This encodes CASSSWDRDEKLFF.

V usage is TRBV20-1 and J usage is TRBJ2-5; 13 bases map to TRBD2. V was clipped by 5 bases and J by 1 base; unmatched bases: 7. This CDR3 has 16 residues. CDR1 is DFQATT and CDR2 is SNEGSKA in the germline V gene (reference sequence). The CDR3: CSAPGTSGATQETQYF. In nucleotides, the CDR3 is TGCAGTGCTCCCGGGACTAGCGGGGCAACCCAAGAGACCCAGTACTTC.

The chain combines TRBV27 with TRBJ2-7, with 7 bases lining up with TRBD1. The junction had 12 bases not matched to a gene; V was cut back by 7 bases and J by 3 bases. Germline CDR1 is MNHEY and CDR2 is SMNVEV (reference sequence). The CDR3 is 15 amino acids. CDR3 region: CASIPRTSGGYEQYF. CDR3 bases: TGTGCCAGCATTCCTCGAACTTCAGGGGGCTACGAGCAGTACTTC.

DNA of the CDR3: TGTGCCAGCAGTCTCCATGGGTACGAGGACGAGCAGTACTTC. This sequence encodes CASSLHGYEDEQYF. The chain couples TRBV6-2 or TRBV6-3 to TRBJ2-7; D call uncertain. The CDR3 spans 14 residues. Germline V gene sequence: CDR1 MNHEY, CDR2 SVGEGT. Trimming removed 5 bases at V and 5 bases at J, with 16 bases between.

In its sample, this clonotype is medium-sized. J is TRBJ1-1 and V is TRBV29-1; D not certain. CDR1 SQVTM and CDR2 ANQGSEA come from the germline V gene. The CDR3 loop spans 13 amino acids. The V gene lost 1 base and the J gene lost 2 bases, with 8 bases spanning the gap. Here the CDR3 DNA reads TGCAGCGTTGAAGGTCGTCCCAACACTGAAGCTTTCTTT. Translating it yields CSVEGRPNTEAFF.

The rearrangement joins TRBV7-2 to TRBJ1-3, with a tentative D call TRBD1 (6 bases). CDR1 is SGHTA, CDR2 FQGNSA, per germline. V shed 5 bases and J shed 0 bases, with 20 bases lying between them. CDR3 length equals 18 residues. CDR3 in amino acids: CASSPPDRHRVSGNTIYF. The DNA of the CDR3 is TGTGCCAGCAGCCCTCCGGATCGGCACAGGGTCTCTGGAAACACCATATATTTT. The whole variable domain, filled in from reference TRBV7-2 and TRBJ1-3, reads GAGVSQSPSNKVTEKGKDVELRCDPISGHTALYWYRQSLGQGLEFLIYFQGNSAPDKSGLPSDRFSAERTGGSVSTLTIQRTQQEDSAVYLCASSPPDRHRVSGNTIYFGEGSWLTVV.

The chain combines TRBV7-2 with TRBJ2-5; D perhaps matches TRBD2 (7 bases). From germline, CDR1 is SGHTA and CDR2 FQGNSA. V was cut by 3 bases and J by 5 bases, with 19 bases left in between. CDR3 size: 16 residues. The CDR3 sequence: CASSLGGRGSRETQYF. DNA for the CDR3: TGTGCCAGCAGCTTGGGGGGGCGAGGGAGCAGGGAGACCCAGTACTTC.

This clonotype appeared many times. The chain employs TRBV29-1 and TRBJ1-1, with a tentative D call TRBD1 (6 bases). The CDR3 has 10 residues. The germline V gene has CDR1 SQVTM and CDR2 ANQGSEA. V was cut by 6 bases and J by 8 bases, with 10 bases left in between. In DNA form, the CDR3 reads TGCAGCGTACAGGGTACGGAAGCTTTCTTT. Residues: CSVQGTEAFF.

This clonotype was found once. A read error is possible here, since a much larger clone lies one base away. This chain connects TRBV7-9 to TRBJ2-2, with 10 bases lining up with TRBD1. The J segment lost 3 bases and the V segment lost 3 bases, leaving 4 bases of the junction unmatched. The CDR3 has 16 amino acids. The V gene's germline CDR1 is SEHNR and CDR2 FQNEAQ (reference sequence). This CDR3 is CASSFRGQGYTGELFF. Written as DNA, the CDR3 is TGTGCCAGCAGCTTCAGGGGACAGGGGTACACCGGGGAGCTGTTTTTT.

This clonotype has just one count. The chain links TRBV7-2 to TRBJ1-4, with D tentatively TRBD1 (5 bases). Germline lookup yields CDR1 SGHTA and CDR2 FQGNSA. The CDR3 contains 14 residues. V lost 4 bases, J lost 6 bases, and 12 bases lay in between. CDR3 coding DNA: TGTGCCAGCAGCTCCGGGGGAACGGATGAAAAACTGTTTTTT. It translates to CASSSGGTDEKLFF.

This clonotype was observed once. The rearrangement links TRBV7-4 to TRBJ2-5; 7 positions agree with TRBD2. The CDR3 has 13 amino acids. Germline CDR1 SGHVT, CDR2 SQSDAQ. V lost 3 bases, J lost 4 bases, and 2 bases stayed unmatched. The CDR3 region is CASSFLAAETQYF. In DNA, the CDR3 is TGTGCCAGCAGCTTCCTAGCGGCAGAGACCCAGTACTTC.

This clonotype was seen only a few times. The CDR3 bases are TGTGCCAGCTCACCACCAGGGGGCTCCTACGAGCAGTACTTC. Its protein is CASSPPGGSYEQYF. The chain combines TRBV7-2 with TRBJ2-7; 7 positions match TRBD1. The CDR3 is 14 amino acids. Looked up from germline, CDR1 is SGHTA and CDR2 is FQGNSA. Trimming removed 8 bases from V and 0 bases from J; junction bases left unmatched: 7. The entire variable domain, with the rest obtained from reference TRBV7-2 and TRBJ2-7, is as follows: GAGVSQSPSNKVTEKGKDVELRCDPISGHTALYWYRQSLGQGLEFLIYFQGNSAPDKSGLPSDRFSAERTGGSVSTLTIQRTQQEDSAVYLCASSPPGGSYEQYFGPGTRLTVT.

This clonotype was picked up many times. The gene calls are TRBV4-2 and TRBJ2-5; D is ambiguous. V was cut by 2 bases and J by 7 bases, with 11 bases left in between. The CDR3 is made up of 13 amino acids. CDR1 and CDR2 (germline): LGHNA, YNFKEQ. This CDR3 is CASSQKIYGTQYF. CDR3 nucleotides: TGTGCCAGCAGCCAAAAGATCTACGGGACCCAGTACTTC.

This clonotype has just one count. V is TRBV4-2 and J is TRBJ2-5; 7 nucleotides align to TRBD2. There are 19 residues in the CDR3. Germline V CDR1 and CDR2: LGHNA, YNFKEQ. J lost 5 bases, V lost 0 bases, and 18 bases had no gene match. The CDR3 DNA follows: TGTGCCAGCAGCCAAGATATGGCGGGGGTACCCTGGCTGCGGGAGACCCAGTACTTC. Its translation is CASSQDMAGVPWLRETQYF.

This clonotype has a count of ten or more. CDR3 nucleotides: TGCGCCAGCAGCCAAGAACTAGCGGGAGCCTACGAGCAGTACTTC. Its translation is CASSQELAGAYEQYF. The chain recombines TRBV4-1 with TRBJ2-7; 11 nucleotides agree with TRBD2. After removal of 0 bases from V and 2 bases from J, the junction contained 0 bases not matched to a gene. The germline CDR1 and CDR2 sequences are MGHRA and YSYEKL. The CDR3 runs to 15 residues.

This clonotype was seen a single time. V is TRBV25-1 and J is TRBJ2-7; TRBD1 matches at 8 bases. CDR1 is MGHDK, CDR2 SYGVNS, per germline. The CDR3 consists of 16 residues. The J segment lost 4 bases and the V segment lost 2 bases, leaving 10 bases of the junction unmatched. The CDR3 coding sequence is TGTGCCAGCAGTGAACGGACAGGGCATATCTTGTACGAGCAGTACTTC. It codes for CASSERTGHILYEQYF.

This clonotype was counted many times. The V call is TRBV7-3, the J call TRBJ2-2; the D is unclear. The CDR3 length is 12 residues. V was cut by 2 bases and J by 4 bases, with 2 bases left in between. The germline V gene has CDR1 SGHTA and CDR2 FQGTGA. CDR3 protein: CASSLSTGELFF. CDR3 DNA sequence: TGTGCCAGCAGCTTATCCACCGGGGAGCTGTTTTTT. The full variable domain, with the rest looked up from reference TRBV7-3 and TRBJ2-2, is GAGVSQTPSNKVTEKGKYVELRCDPISGHTALYWYRQSLGQGPEFLIYFQGTGAADDSGLPNDRFFAVRPEGSVSTLKIQRTERGDSAVYLCASSLSTGELFFGEGSRLTVL.

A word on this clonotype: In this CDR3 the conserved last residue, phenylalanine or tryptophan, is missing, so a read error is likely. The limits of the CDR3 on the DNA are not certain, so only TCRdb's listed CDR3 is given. The CDR3 sequence is CSVEGRRT. The chain employs TRBV29-1 and TRBJ2-6; the table's D call, TRBD2, has no DNA check behind it. The CDR3 length equals 8 residues, ends included. Germline assignment: CDR1 SQVTM and CDR2 ANQGSEA.

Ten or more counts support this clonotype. The CDR3 is CASSLIGMGQPQHF. CDR3 DNA sequence: TGTGCCAGCAGCTTGATAGGGATGGGGCAGCCCCAGCATTTT. The V call is TRBV7-9, the J call TRBJ1-5; no clear D gene. Germline CDR1 reads SEHNR; CDR2 reads FQNEAQ (reference sequence). Deletions cut 3 bases from V and 7 bases from J, with 13 bases between. This CDR3 has 14 amino acids.